These 5 T cell receptor beta chains share one sample of origin, sequenced in a study of blood T cell repertoires in COVID-19. Data came from immunoSEQ multiplex PCR; TCRdb stores just in-frame clones and leaves some out. There are about 140,000 clones in the sample; about 84% occur only once, and roughly 8.3% lies in the top ten. The sample taken for sequencing was peripheral blood. The receptors come from a woman over 75 in a cohort sampled during active or convalescent COVID-19.

This clone was counted once. The gene calls are TRBV12-3 or TRBV12-4 and TRBJ1-6; no clear D. V lost 6 bases, J lost 5 bases, and 8 bases lay in between. The CDR3 length is 13 residues. CDR3 DNA: TGTGCCAGCAGGGCCACGAATAATTCACCCCTCCACTTT. It codes for CASRATNNSPLHF.

This clone was counted a single time. The chain is built from TRBV2 and TRBJ1-5, with 7 bases aligning to TRBD1. Per the germline V gene, CDR1 is SNHLY and CDR2 is FYNNEI. This CDR3 spans 16 amino acids. J lost 0 bases, V lost 4 bases, and 6 bases had no gene match. CDR3 DNA sequence: TGTGCCAGCAGTGTAGCAACAGGGGATAGCAATCAGCCCCAGCATTTT. Protein: CASSVATGDSNQPQHF. The full variable domain, in which reference TRBV2 and TRBJ1-5 provide the parts outside the CDR3, is EPEVTQTPSHQVTQMGQEVILRCVPISNHLYFYWYRQILGQKVEFLVSFYNNEISEKSEIFDDQFSVERPDGSNFTLKIRSTKLEDSAMYFCASSVATGDSNQPQHFGDGTRLSIL.

The V and J genes are TRBV19 and TRBJ2-1; 8 bases align to TRBD1. Germline assignment: CDR1 LNHDA and CDR2 SQIVND (reference sequence). J gave up 6 bases and V 9 bases, and 13 bases lay outside the gene matches. The CDR3 sequence is 15 residues long. The CDR3 sequence is CASSRGRGQGNEQFF. The CDR3 bases are TGTGCCAGCAGTCGTGGCAGGGGGCAAGGCAATGAGCAGTTCTTC.

The chain combines TRBV7-9 with TRBJ2-1; TRBD1 might be the D (6 bases). The germline gives CDR1 SEHNR, CDR2 FQNEAQ (reference sequence). The CDR3 loop spans 15 amino acids. Trimming pared 1 base from V and 5 bases from J, leaving 12 bases between. The CDR3 reads CASSLGVGTHNEQFF. In DNA, the CDR3 is TGTGCCAGCAGCTTAGGGGTCGGGACACACAATGAGCAGTTCTTC.

The chain has TRBV11-3 and TRBJ2-1; 7 bases are shared with TRBD1. With V trimmed by 2 bases and J by 7 bases, 8 bases remained unmatched. Looked up from germline, CDR1 is SGHNT and CDR2 is YENEEA. The CDR3 totals 15 residues. CDR3 amino acids: CASSLSGGSQNEQFF. The CDR3 DNA sequence: TGTGCCAGCAGCTTATCAGGGGGAAGCCAGAATGAGCAGTTCTTC. The full variable domain, rest sourced from reference TRBV11-3 and TRBJ2-1, is EAGVVQSPRYKIIEKKQPVAFWCNPISGHNTLYWYLQNLGQGPELLIRYENEEAVDDSQLPKDRFSAERLKGVDSTLKIQPAELGDSAVYLCASSLSGGSQNEQFFGPGTRLTVL.